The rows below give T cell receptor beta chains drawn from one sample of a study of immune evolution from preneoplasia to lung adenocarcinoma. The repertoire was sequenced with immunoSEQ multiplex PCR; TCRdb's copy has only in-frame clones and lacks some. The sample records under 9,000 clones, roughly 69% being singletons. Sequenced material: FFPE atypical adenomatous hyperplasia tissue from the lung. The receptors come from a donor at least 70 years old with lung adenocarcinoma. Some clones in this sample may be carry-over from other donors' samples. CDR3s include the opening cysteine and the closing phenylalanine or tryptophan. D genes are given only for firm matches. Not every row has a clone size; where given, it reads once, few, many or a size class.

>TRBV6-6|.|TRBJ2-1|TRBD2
TGTGCCAGCAGTTGGGGGACTAGCGGCGACAATGAGCAGTTCTTC
CASSWGTSGDNEQFF
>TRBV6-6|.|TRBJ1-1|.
TGTGCCAGCAGTCTGCCACAGGGACCGATGAACACTGAAGCTTTCTTT
CASSLPQGPMNTEAFF
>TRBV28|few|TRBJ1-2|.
TGTGCCAGCAGACTTTCGGAGGACTATGGCTACACCTTC
CASRLSEDYGYTF
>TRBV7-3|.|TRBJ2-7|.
TGTGCCAGCAGCTTATGGGCAGGGCCCTACGAGCAGTACTTC
CASSLWAGPYEQYF
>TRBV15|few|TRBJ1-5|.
TGTGCCACCAGCAGACAGGGCTCTGGACAGCCCCAGCATTTT
CATSRQGSGQPQHF
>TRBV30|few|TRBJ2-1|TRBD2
TGTGCCTGGAGTCGGCTAGCGGGAGCTGGAGATGAGCAGTTCTTC
CAWSRLAGAGDEQFF
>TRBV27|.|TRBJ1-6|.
TGTGCCAGCACCCGGATAGGGAATTCACCCCTCCACTTT
CASTRIGNSPLHF
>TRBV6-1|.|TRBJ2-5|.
TGTGCCAGCAGTAGCGACCTGGGGGAGACCCAGTACTTC
CASSSDLGETQYF
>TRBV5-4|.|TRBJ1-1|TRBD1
TGTGCCAGCAGCTTGGCCATCGGGACAGAGAACACTGAAGCTTTCTTT
CASSLAIGTENTEAFF
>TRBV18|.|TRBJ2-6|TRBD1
TGTGCCAGCTCACCACTGAGGGACAGTAACGCTGGGGCCAACGTCCTGACTTTC
CASSPLRDSNAGANVLTF
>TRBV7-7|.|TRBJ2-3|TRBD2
TGTGCTAGCAGCCCAGACGGGAGGGGAGATACGCAGTATTTT
CASSPDGRGDTQYF
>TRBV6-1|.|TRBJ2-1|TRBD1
TGTGCCAGCAGTGGACAGGGGGCCCAGGTCTACAATGAGCAGTTCTTC
CASSGQGAQVYNEQFF
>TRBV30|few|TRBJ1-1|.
TGTGCCTGGGCTCAGGTCGCGGGGGGGGCTGAAGCTTTCTTT
CAWAQVAGGAEAFF
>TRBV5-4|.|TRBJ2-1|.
TGTGCCAGCAGCTTGGATGGAGGGCCGTGGAATGAGCAGTTCTTC
CASSLDGGPWNEQFF
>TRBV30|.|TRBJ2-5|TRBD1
TGTGCCTGGAGCGCCGGGACAGTACAAGAGACCCAGTACTTC
CAWSAGTVQETQYF
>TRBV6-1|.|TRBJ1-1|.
TGTGCCAGCAGTGAACAGGGACGCGTGAACACTGAAGCTTTCTTT
CASSEQGRVNTEAFF
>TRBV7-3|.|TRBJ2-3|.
TGTGCCAGCAGCTTATTGGGTAGCACAGATACGCAGTATTTT
CASSLLGSTDTQYF
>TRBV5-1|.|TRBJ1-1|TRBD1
TGCGCCAGCAGCTGGGGACAGGGGACTACTGAAGCTTTCTTT
CASSWGQGTTEAFF
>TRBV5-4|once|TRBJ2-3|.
TGTGCCAGCAGCCCGACTAGTGCGGTAGCAGATACGCAGTATTTT
CASSPTSAVADTQYF
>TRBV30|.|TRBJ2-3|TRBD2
TGTGCCTGGAGCTACCGCGGTGGGACTAGCGGGGGGTCTACGCAGTATTTT
CAWSYRGGTSGGSTQYF
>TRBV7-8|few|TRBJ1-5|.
TGTGCCAGCAGCGGCGACATCCAGCCCCAGCATTTT
CASSGDIQPQHF
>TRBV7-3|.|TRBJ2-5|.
TGTGCCAGCAGCTTAGGCAGGACCCAAGAGACCCAGTACTTC
CASSLGRTQETQYF
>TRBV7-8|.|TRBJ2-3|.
TGTGCCAGCAGCTTAGTGCTGGGAGTGGGAGATACGCAGTATTTT
CASSLVLGVGDTQYF
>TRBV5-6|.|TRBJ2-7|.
TGTGCCAGCAGCTTAGGGGTGAAGCAGTACTTC
CASSLGVKQYF
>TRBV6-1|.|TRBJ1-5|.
TGTGCCAGCAGTGTGGAGGGTGCGAGCAATCAGCCCCAGCATTTT
CASSVEGASNQPQHF
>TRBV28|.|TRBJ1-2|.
TGTGCCAGCACCGAATTAGGGGTGGACTATGGCTACACCTTC
CASTELGVDYGYTF
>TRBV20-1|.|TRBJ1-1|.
TGCATGGGACGGCCGAACACTGAAGCTTTCTTT
CMGRPNTEAFF
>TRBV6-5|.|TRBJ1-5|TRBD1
TGTGCCAGCAGTTACTCGACAGGGAGTGATCAGCCCCAGCATTTT
CASSYSTGSDQPQHF
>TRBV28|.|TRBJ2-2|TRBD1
TGTGCCAGCAGTGGGACAGGGAGCACCGGGGAGCTGTTTTTT
CASSGTGSTGELFF